The entry below gives a single TCR beta chain sequence along with its context. These data are taken from a study of T cells in Graves' hyperthyroidism and ophthalmopathy. Using RNA transcripts as the source, TCR beta CDR3 regions were amplified. Initially, a first-round RT-PCR of the TCR CDR3 employed the HTBI primer set. Each CDR3 protein is one row after TCRdb ran MiXCR on the multiplex PCR reads. The sample has over 700,000 distinct CDR3 sequences, around 19% seen once. The CDR3 totals 14 residues. CDR1 is MGHDK, CDR2 SYGVNS, per germline. V lost 2 bases and J lost 10; bases outside the gene matches: 7. Patients with uncontrolled infections, other autoimmune diseases, pregnancy or lactation were excluded.

The genes are TRBV25-1 and TRBJ1-4; TRBD1 matches at 7 bases. The source is a woman aged 50 to 65 with Graves' hyperthyroidism that later progressed to Graves' ophthalmopathy. The sample was blood. The CDR3 DNA reads as TGTGCCAGCAGTGAACGGGACAGTTTAGGAAAACTGTTTTTT. It codes for CASSERDSLGKLFF.